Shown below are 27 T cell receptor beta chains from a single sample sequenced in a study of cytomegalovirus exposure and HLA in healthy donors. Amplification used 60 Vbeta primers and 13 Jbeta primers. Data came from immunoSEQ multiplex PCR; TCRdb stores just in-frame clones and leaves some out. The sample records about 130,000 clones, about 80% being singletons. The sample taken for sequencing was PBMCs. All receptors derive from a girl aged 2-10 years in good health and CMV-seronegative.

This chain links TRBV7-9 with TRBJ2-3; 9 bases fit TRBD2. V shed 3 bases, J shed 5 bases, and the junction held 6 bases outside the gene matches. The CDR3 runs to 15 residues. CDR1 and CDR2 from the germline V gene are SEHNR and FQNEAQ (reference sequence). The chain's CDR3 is CASSLGLAGLDTQYF. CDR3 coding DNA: TGTGCCAGCAGCTTGGGACTAGCCGGTCTAGATACGCAGTATTTT. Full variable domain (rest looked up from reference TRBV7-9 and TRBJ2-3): DTGVSQNPRHKITKRGQNVTFRCDPISEHNRLYWYRQTLGQGPEFLTYFQNEAQLEKSRLLSDRFSAERPKGSFSTLEIQRTEQGDSAMYLCASSLGLAGLDTQYFGPGTRLTVL.

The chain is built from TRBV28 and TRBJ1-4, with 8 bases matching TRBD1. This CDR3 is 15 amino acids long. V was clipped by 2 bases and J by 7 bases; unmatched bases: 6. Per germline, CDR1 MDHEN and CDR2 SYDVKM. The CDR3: CASSLPPDRGEKLFF. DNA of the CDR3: TGTGCCAGCAGTTTACCCCCCGACAGGGGTGAAAAACTGTTTTTT.

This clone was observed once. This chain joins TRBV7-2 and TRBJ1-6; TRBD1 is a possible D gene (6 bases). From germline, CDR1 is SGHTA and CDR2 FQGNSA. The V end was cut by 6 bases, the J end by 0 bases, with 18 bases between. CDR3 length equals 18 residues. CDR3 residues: CASSRQGHSASYNSPLHF. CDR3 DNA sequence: TGTGCCAGCAGTCGCCAGGGACACTCAGCCTCCTATAATTCACCCCTCCACTTT.

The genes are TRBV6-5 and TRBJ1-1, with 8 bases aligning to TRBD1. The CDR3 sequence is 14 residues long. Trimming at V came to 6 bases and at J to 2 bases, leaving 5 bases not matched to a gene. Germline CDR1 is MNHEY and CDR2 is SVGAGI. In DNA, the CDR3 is TGTGCCAGCAGGACCGACAGGGGAAACACTGAAGCTTTCTTT. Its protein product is CASRTDRGNTEAFF.

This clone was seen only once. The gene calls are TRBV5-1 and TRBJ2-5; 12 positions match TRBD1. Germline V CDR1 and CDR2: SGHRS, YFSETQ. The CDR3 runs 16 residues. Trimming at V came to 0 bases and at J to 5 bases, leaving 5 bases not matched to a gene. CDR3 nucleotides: TGCGCCAGCAGCTTGGGGGGGACAGGGGGCCAGGAGACCCAGTACTTC. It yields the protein CASSLGGTGGQETQYF.

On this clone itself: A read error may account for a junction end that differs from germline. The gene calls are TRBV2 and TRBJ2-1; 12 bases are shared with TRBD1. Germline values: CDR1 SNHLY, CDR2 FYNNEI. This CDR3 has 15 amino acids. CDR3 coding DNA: TGTGCCAACAGTGCCGGGACAGGGGGCCGCAATGAGCAGTTCTTC. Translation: CANSAGTGGRNEQFF.

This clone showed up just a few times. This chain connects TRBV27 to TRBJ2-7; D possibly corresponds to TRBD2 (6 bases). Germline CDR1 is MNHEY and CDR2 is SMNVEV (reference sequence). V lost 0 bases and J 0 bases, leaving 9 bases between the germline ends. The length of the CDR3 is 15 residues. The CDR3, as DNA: TGTGCCAGCAGTTTATCGGGGCGGGGCTCCTACGAGCAGTACTTC. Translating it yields CASSLSGRGSYEQYF.

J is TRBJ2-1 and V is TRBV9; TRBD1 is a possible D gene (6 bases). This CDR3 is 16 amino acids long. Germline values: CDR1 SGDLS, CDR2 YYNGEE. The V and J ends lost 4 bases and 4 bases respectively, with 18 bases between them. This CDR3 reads CASSSHRAPEYNEQFF. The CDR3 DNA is TGTGCCAGCAGCTCCCACAGGGCCCCGGAGTACAATGAGCAGTTCTTC.

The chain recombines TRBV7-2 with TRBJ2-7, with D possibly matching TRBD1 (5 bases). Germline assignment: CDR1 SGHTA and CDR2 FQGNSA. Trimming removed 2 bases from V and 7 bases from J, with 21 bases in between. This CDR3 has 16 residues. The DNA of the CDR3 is TGTGCCAGCAGCTTAAGTGGCGCGGCAGGGTGGGGAGAGCAGTACTTC. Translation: CASSLSGAAGWGEQYF.

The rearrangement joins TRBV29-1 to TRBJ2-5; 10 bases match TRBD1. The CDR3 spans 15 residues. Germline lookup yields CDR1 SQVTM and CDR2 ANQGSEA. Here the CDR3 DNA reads TGCACCGCCGAGACAGGGGGCTTCGGGCAAGAGACCCAGTACTTC. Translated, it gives CTAETGGFGQETQYF. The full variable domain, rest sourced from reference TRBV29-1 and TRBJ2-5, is SAVISQKPSRDICQRGTSLTIQCQVDSQVTMMFWYRQQPGQSLTLIATANQGSEATYESGFVIDKFPISRPNLTFSTLTVSNMSPEDSSIYLCTAETGGFGQETQYFGPGTRLLVL.

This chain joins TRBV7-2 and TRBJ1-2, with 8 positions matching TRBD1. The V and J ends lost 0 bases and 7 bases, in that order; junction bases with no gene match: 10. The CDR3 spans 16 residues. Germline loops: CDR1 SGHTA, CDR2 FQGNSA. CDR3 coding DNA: TGTGCCAGCAGCTTAGCGGGACAGGTCAGGTACCCTGGCTACACCTTC. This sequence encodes CASSLAGQVRYPGYTF.

CDR3 sequence (DNA): TGCGCCAGCAGCTCCACTAGCGCTCAAGGGGAGCTGTTTTTT. It specifies CASSSTSAQGELFF. The V call is TRBV4-1, the J call TRBJ2-2, with 7 positions matching TRBD2. The V and J ends lost 5 bases and 8 bases, in that order; junction bases with no gene match: 8. The germline V gene has CDR1 MGHRA and CDR2 YSYEKL. The CDR3 loop spans 14 amino acids.

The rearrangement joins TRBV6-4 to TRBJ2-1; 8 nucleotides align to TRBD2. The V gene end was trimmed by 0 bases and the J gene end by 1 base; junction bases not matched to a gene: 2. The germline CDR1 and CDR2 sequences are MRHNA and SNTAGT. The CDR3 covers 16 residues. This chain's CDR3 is CASSDSTSGSYNEQFF. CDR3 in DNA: TGTGCCAGCAGTGACTCTACTAGCGGATCCTACAATGAGCAGTTCTTC.

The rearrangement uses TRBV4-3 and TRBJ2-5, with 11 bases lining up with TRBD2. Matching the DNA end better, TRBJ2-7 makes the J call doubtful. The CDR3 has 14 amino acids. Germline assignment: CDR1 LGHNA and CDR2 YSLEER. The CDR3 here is CASSQGLAGNEQYF. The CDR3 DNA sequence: TGCGCCAGCAGCCAAGGACTAGCGGGGAACGAGCAGTACTTC.

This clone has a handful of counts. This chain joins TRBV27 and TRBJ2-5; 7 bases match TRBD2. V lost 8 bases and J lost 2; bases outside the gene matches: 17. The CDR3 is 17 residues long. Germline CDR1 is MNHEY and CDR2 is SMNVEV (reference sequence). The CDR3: CASRGAGFTSEQETQYF. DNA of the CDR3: TGTGCCAGCCGCGGGGCAGGCTTTACTAGCGAACAAGAGACCCAGTACTTC.

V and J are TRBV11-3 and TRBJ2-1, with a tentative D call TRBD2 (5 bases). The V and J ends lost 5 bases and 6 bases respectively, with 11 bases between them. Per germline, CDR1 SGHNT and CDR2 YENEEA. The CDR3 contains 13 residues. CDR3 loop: CASSPRLSNEQFF. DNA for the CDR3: TGTGCCAGCAGCCCCCGACTATCCAATGAGCAGTTCTTC.

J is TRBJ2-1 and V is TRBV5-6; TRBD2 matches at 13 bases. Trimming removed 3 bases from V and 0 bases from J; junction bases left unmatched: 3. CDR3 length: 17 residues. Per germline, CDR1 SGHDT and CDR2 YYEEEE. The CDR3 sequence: CASSSRLAGGSYNEQFF. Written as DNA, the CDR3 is TGTGCCAGCAGCTCGAGACTAGCGGGGGGCTCCTACAATGAGCAGTTCTTC.

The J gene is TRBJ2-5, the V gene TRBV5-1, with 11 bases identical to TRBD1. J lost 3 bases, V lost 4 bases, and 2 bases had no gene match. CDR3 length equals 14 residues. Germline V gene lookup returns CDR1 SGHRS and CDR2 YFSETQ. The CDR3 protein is CASSLGQGEETQYF. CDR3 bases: TGCGCCAGCAGCCTGGGACAGGGGGAAGAGACCCAGTACTTC.

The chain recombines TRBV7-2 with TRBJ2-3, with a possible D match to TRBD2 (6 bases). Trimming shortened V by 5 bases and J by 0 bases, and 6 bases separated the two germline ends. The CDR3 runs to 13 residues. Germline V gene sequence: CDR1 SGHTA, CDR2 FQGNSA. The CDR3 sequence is CASSRGSTDTQYF. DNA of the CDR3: TGTGCCAGCAGCCGGGGGAGCACAGATACGCAGTATTTT.

CDR3: CASGRRDRGAGELFF. CDR3 DNA: TGTGCTAGTGGCCGCCGGGACAGGGGCGCCGGGGAGCTGTTTTTT. The chain carries TRBV12-5 and TRBJ2-2; 10 bases map to TRBD1. The germline V gene has CDR1 LGHNT and CDR2 FRNRAP. The CDR3 contains 15 residues. V was clipped by 6 bases and J by 6 bases; unmatched bases: 7.

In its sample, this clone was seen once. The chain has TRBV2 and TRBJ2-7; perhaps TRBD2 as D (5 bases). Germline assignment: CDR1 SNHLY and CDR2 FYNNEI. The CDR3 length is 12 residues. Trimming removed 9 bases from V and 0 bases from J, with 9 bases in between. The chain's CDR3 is CASTRDSYEQYF. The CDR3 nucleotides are TGTGCCAGTACCCGGGACTCCTACGAGCAGTACTTC.

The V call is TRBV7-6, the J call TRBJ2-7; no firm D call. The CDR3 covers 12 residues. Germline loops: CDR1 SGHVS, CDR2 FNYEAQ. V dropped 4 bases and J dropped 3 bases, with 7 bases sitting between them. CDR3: CASSSYSYEQYF. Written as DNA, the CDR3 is TGTGCCAGCAGCTCCTACAGCTACGAGCAGTACTTC.

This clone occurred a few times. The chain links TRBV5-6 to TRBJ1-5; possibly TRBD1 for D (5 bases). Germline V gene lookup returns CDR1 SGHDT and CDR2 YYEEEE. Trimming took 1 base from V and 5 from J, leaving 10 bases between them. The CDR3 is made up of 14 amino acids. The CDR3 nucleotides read TGTGCCAGCAGCTTGAATTTAGGGGATCAGCCCCAGCATTTT. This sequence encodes CASSLNLGDQPQHF.

CDR3 sequence (DNA): TGTGCCAGCAGCTTGGGAGGCTTAGGTAGCACAGATACGCAGTATTTT. As protein: CASSLGGLGSTDTQYF. This rearrangement joins TRBV11-3 to TRBJ2-3; the D gene is possibly TRBD2 (6 bases). The V and J ends lost 3 bases and 0 bases respectively, with 13 bases between them. The germline V gene has CDR1 SGHNT and CDR2 YENEEA. The CDR3 is made up of 16 amino acids.

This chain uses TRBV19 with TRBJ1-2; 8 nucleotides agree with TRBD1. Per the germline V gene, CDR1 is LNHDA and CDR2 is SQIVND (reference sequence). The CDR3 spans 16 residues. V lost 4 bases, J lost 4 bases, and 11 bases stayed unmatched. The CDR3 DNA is TGTGCCAGTAGTAGTCGCCCCGGGACAGGTTCCTATGGCTACACCTTC. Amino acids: CASSSRPGTGSYGYTF.

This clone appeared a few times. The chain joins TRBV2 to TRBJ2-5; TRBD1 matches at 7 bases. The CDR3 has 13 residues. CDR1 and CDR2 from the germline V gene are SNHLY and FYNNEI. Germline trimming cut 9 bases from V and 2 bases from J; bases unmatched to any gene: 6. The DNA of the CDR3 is TGTGCCAGGAGACAGGGTCGACAAGAGACCCAGTACTTC. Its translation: CARRQGRQETQYF.

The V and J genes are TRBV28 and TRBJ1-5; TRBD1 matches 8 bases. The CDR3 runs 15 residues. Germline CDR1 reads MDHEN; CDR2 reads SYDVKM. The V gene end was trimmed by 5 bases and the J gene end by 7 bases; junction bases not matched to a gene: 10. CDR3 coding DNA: TGTGCCAGCAGTCCTCCAGCAGGGGGCTTACAGCCCCAGCATTTT. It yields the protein CASSPPAGGLQPQHF.